This T cell receptor beta chain was identified in a study of blood T cell repertoires in COVID-19. The germline V gene has CDR1 KGHSH and CDR2 LQKENI. The CDR3 extends over 15 amino acids. V was cut by 2 bases and J by 0 bases, with 8 bases left in between. Participants, roughly 18 to 90 years old, spanned about 26 US areas. Authors' methods: Reference gene primer amplification gave nucleated cell count estimates. TCRdb's copy holds only in-frame clones and misses some; the assay was immunoSEQ multiplex PCR. The DNA gave D and trimming, while V, J and clone size come from that table. The repertoire holds a few hundred thousand clones, with about 83% as singletons.

Sequenced input: PBMCs or T cells enriched from blood (not recorded which). The V call is TRBV18, the J call TRBJ1-5, with D perhaps matching TRBD1 (6 bases). The TCR was taken from a woman between 45 and 60 years old who had recovered from COVID-19. CDR3 coding DNA: TGTGCCAGCTCACCAGGACAGAGTAGCAATCAGCCCCAGCATTTT. Translation gives CASSPGQSSNQPQHF.